This TCR beta chain was sequenced in a study of CD8 T cells in ankylosing spondylitis. Study observations and caveats: Apparently characteristic of ankylosing spondylitis blood was a TCR beta motif (under ten highly homologous variants).

This clonotype was counted a few times. The target antigen is unknown. Library preparation for TCR beta used quantitative 5'-RACE with molecular barcodes. Via MiXCR, TCRdb re-called the 5' RACE reads, giving one row per CDR3 protein. Here the sample spans 250,000 to 400,000 distinct CDR3 sequences, approximately 10% being singletons. The TCR originated in a female donor with ankylosing spondylitis or in good health (not recorded which). What was sequenced was blood, either unsorted or a sorted T cell fraction (not recorded which).

CDR3 residues: CASSLYRQGAEAQYF. The CDR3 region has the DNA TGTGCCAGCAGCTTATATCGACAGGGGGCGGAGGCCCAGTACTTC. The chain combines TRBV7-9 with TRBJ2-5; the match to TRBD1 covers 10 bases. J lost 9 bases, V lost 2 bases, and 9 bases had no gene match. In germline, CDR1 is SEHNR, CDR2 FQNEAQ (reference sequence). The CDR3 extends over 15 amino acids.